This passage covers 2 T cell receptor beta chains from one sample sequenced in a study of blood T cell repertoires in COVID-19. Generated by immunoSEQ multiplex PCR, the TCRdb table keeps only in-frame clones and is missing some. The sample has about 150,000 clones; 80% to 90% are singletons. Material: peripheral blood. These TCRs come from a woman in her fifties or sixties with active COVID-19.

In its sample, this clone was seen a few times. The J gene is TRBJ1-6, the V gene TRBV6-5; D gene uncertain. V lost 4 bases, J lost 7 bases, and 5 bases lay in between. This CDR3 spans 12 amino acids. Per germline, CDR1 MNHEY and CDR2 SVGAGI. The CDR3 here is CASSFLNSPLHF. The CDR3 region has the DNA TGTGCCAGCAGTTTCCTCAATTCACCCCTCCACTTT.

This chain uses TRBV4-3 with TRBJ2-3; no clear D gene. This CDR3 comprises 17 residues. Germline values: CDR1 LGHNA, CDR2 YSLEER. The ends were cut back, 0 bases at V and 0 bases at J, with 13 bases in the middle. In nucleotides, the CDR3 is TGCGCCAGCAGCCAAGATTCCAGTCCCGCTAGCACAGATACGCAGTATTTT. Translating it yields CASSQDSSPASTDTQYF.